Listed below are T cell receptor beta chains from one sample, sequenced in a study of patients and donors after allogeneic stem cell transplantation. Using its own MiXCR run on the RT-PCR reads, TCRdb lists one record per CDR3 protein. This table has about 40,000 distinct CDR3 sequences, under 40% appearing once. The specimen was blood, either unsorted or a sorted T cell fraction (not recorded which). These TCRs come from a human donor who was either an allogeneic HSCT recipient or a stem cell or donor lymphocyte infusion donor (not recorded which). It is not recorded whose cells these are; they may come from a transplant donor. Both conserved end residues are part of each CDR3. Fields, in order: CDR3 length, clone size, D gene, V gene, J gene, CDR3 DNA, CDR3 protein. D genes are given only for firm matches. Some rows mark clone size as missing; the rest say once, few, many or name a class of expanded clone.

14	.	TRBD2	TRBV20-1	TRBJ2-1	TGCAGTGCTTCCAGAGCGGGAGGATACAATGAGCAGTTCTTC	CSASRAGGYNEQFF
14	.	.	TRBV20-1	TRBJ1-6	TGCAGTGCTAGAGAGGGGGCTCCAAATTCACCCCTCCACTTT	CSAREGAPNSPLHF
15	.	.	TRBV5-1	TRBJ1-4	TGCGCCAGCTCGCAAGGAGGCGGAGGGGAAGTAAAACTGTTTTTT	CASSQGGGGEVKLFF
17	many	.	TRBV6-5	TRBJ2-6	TGTGCCAGCAGACTTAACCGAGGGGGTGCTGGGGCCAACGTCCTGACTTTC	CASRLNRGGAGANVLTF
15	once	TRBD2	TRBV6-4	TRBJ2-1	TGTGCCAGCAGCCCCCTAGCGGGAGGAATGTATGAGCAGTTCTTC	CASSPLAGGMYEQFF
13	.	.	TRBV7-9	TRBJ2-5	TGTGCCAGCAGCTTAGCCGGGAGTTGGGCCCAGTACTTC	CASSLAGSWAQYF
15	.	.	TRBV7-6	TRBJ2-6	TGTGCCAGCAGCTTAGAGAGTACAGGGGCCAACGTCCTGACTTTC	CASSLESTGANVLTF
14	many	.	TRBV11-1	TRBJ2-1	TGTGCCAGCAGCCCGAACGCGGGGCGAGATGAGCAGTTCTTC	CASSPNAGRDEQFF
17	.	TRBD2	TRBV7-9	TRBJ2-1	TGTGCCAGCAGCTTAGGCAGCGCTAGCGGGAGCGTCAATGAGCAGTTCTTC	CASSLGSASGSVNEQFF
15	.	TRBD2	TRBV7-8	TRBJ2-1	TGTGCCAGCAGCCTAGAGATGGGACTAGCAAATGAGCAGTTCTTC	CASSLEMGLANEQFF
16	.	TRBD2	TRBV2	TRBJ2-2	TGTGCCAGCAGAACTAGCGGGAGTAGGCACACCGGGGAGCTGTTTTTT	CASRTSGSRHTGELFF
15	.	.	TRBV12-3/TRBV12-4	TRBJ2-2	TGTGCCAGCAGTTTATGGGGACCGGGGGCCGGGGAGCTGTTTTTT	CASSLWGPGAGELFF
12	.	.	TRBV7-3	TRBJ2-2	TGTGCCAGCAGCTTAACTGCCGGGGAGCTGTTTTTT	CASSLTAGELFF
15	.	.	TRBV5-1	TRBJ1-2	TGCGCCAGCAGCTTAATTCAGGGAAGGGGATATGGCTACACCTTC	CASSLIQGRGYGYTF
17	.	TRBD2	TRBV18	TRBJ2-2	TGTGCCAGCTCACCTACGACTAGCGGGAGTTACACCGGGGAGCTGTTTTTT	CASSPTTSGSYTGELFF
14	.	.	TRBV18	TRBJ1-1	TGTGCCAGCTCACCGAGATGGTCGAACACTGAAGCTTTCTTT	CASSPRWSNTEAFF
15	few	TRBD1	TRBV12-5	TRBJ1-4	TGTGCTAGTGGCGTCCCGGGACAGGGAAATGAAAAACTGTTTTTT	CASGVPGQGNEKLFF
14	.	TRBD1	TRBV5-4	TRBJ2-3	TGTGCCAGCAGCTTACAGGGGGCAACAGATACGCAGTATTTT	CASSLQGATDTQYF
14	.	TRBD1	TRBV18	TRBJ2-7	TGTGCCAGCTCACCCTCCGGGACAGGTTACGAGCAGTACTTC	CASSPSGTGYEQYF
13	few	.	TRBV12-5	TRBJ2-2	TGTGCTAGTGGTTTGACTAGCACCGGGGAGCTGTTTTTT	CASGLTSTGELFF
15	many	.	TRBV12-3/TRBV12-4	TRBJ1-6	TGTGCCAGCACCCCCCTAGTCGCAGGACGATCACCCCTCCACTTT	CASTPLVAGRSPLHF
13	.	.	TRBV5-4	TRBJ2-1	TGTGCCAGCAGCTTGGGACAACCTGGAAAGCAGTTCTTC	CASSLGQPGKQFF
15	many	.	TRBV21-1	TRBJ1-6	TGTGCCAGCAGCAAAGCGACACCCTATAATTCACCCCTCCACTTT	CASSKATPYNSPLHF
15	few	.	TRBV12-3/TRBV12-4	TRBJ1-5	TGTGCCAGCAGCTCGGCGGGTCGGGGCAATCAGCCCCAGCATTTT	CASSSAGRGNQPQHF
15	.	TRBD2	TRBV10-3	TRBJ2-2	TGTGCCATCATGAGGACTAGCGGGAGTGCCGGGGAGCTGTTTTTT	CAIMRTSGSAGELFF